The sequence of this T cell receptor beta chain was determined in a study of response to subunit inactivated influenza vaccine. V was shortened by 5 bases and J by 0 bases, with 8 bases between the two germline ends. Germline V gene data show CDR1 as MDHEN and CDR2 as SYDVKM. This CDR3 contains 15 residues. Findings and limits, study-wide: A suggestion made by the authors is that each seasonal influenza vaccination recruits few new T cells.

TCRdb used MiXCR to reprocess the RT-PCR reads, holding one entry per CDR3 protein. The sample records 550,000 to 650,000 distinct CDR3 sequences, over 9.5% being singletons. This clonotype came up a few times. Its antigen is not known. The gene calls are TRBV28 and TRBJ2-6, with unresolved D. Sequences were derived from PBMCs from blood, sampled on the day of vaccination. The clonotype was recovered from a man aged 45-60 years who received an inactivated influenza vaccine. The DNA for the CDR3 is TGTGCCAGCAGTCCGGATGTCTCTGGGGCCAACGTCCTGACTTTC. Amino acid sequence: CASSPDVSGANVLTF.